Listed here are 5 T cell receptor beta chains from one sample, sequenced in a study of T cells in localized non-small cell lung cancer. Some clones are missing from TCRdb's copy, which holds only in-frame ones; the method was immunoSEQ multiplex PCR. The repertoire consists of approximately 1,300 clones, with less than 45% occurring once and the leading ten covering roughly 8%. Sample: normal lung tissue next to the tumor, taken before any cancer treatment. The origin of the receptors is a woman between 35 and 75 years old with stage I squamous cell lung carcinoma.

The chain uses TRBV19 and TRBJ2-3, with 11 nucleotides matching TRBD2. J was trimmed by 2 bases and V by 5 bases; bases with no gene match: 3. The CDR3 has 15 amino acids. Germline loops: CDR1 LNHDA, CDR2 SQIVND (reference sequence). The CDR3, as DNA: TGTGCCAGTAGTTCTAGCGGGGGGAACACAGATACGCAGTATTTT. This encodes CASSSSGGNTDTQYF.

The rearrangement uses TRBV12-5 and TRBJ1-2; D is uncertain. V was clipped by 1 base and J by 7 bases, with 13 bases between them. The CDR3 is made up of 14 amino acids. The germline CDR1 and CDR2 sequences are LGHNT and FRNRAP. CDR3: CASGLAQEVTGYTF. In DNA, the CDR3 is TGTGCTAGTGGTTTGGCCCAGGAGGTTACTGGCTACACCTTC.

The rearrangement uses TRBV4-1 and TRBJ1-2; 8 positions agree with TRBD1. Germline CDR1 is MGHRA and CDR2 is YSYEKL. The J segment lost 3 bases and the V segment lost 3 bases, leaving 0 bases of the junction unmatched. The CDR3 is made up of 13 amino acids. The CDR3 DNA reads TGCGCCAGCAGCCAGGACAGGGACTATGGCTACACCTTC. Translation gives CASSQDRDYGYTF.

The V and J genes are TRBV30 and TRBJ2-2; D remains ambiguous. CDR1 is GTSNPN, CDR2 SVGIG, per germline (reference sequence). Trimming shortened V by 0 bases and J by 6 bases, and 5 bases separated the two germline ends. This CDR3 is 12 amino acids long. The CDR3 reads CAWSVGPGELFF. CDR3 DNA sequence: TGTGCCTGGAGTGTAGGCCCCGGGGAGCTGTTTTTT.

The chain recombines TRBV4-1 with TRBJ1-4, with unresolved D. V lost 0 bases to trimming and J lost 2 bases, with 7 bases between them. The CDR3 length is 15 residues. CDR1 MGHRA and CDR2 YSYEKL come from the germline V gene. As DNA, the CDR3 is TGCGCCAGCAGCCAAGAAGCCACCACTAATGAAAAACTGTTTTTT. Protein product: CASSQEATTNEKLFF.